These 24 T cell receptor beta chains share one sample of origin, sequenced in a study of beta chain features in type 1 diabetes. No antigen is known for these receptors. The sequenced template was cDNA made from the entire isolated RNA. The repertoire was sequenced with immunoSEQ multiplex PCR; TCRdb's copy has only in-frame clones and lacks some. The sample has roughly 350,000 clones, over 9% seen once. Study observations and caveats: There was a moderate but significant shortening of TCRB CDR3s in all four CD4+ subsets of Type 1 diabetes patients.

The sequenced material came from central memory CD4+ T cells from blood. These receptors all come from a man aged 25 to 45 with type 1 diabetes.

This rearrangement joins TRBV5-1 to TRBJ1-5, with D perhaps TRBD1 (5 bases). V was cut by 3 bases and J by 6 bases, with 13 bases left in between. CDR1 and CDR2 (germline): SGHRS, YFSETQ. This CDR3 comprises 14 residues. This chain's CDR3 is CASSSQGGAQPQHF. DNA of the CDR3: TGCGCCAGCAGCTCGCAGGGAGGAGCTCAGCCCCAGCATTTT.

The sample holds a few counts of this clone. V and J are TRBV4-3 and TRBJ2-2; the D is unclear. The CDR3 totals 15 residues. Germline V lookup: CDR1 LGHNA, CDR2 YSLEER. The V gene lost 1 base and the J gene lost 3 bases, with 9 bases spanning the gap. As DNA, the CDR3 is TGCGCCAGCAGCCAAGTAAGGCAGGACACCGGGGAGCTGTTTTTT. Protein product: CASSQVRQDTGELFF.

This chain links TRBV10-3 with TRBJ2-6, with D unclear. V was trimmed by 3 bases and J by 0 bases, leaving 6 bases between them. The CDR3 contains 15 residues. The V gene's germline CDR1 is ENHRY and CDR2 SYGVKD. The chain's CDR3 is CAISDLSSGANVLTF. The CDR3, as DNA: TGTGCCATCAGTGACCTAAGCTCTGGGGCCAACGTCCTGACTTTC.

The chain is built from TRBV4-1 and TRBJ1-1; D uncertain. In germline, CDR1 is MGHRA, CDR2 YSYEKL. Between the trimmed V and J ends, which lost 1 base and 3 bases, there was a span of 6 bases. This CDR3 is 13 amino acids long. CDR3 sequence: CASSQATYTEAFF. The CDR3 coding sequence is TGCGCCAGCAGCCAAGCCACATACACTGAAGCTTTCTTT.

This clone appeared a few times. DNA of the CDR3: TGTGCCAGCAGCCCAAACCAGGGGGGGTTCGGGACCCAGTACTTC. As protein: CASSPNQGGFGTQYF. The chain carries TRBV6-5 and TRBJ2-5; D is possibly TRBD1 or TRBD2 (7 bases each). This CDR3 contains 15 residues. Deletions cut 6 bases from V and 7 bases from J, with 21 bases between. The germline gives CDR1 MNHEY, CDR2 SVGAGI.

In this sample, this clone turned up a few times. The V gene is TRBV7-6, the J gene TRBJ2-2; 7 nucleotides line up with TRBD2. This CDR3 spans 15 amino acids. With 5 bases clipped from V and 4 bases from J, the junction kept 7 bases outside the gene matches. CDR1 SGHVS and CDR2 FNYEAQ come from the germline V gene. The CDR3: CASSSGTAVTGELFF. The DNA for the CDR3 is TGTGCCAGCAGCAGCGGGACGGCGGTCACCGGGGAGCTGTTTTTT.

The chain recombines TRBV6-4 with TRBJ2-1; 7 bases match TRBD2. The CDR3 length is 16 residues. The junction had 9 bases not matched to a gene; V was cut back by 3 bases and J by 4 bases. The germline V gene has CDR1 MRHNA and CDR2 SNTAGT. CDR3 nucleotide sequence: TGTGCCAGCAGTGAATTCAGTCTAGCGGCTTACAATGAGCAGTTCTTC. Its protein is CASSEFSLAAYNEQFF.

In this sample, this clone turned up a few times. The genes are TRBV5-1 and TRBJ2-1; 10 bases map to TRBD2. The ends lost 3 bases at V and 2 bases at J; junction bases unmatched: 5. Germline CDR1 reads SGHRS; CDR2 reads YFSETQ. CDR3 length: 16 amino acids. The CDR3 protein is CASSWKTSGTYNEQFF. CDR3 in DNA: TGCGCCAGCAGCTGGAAAACTAGCGGGACCTACAATGAGCAGTTCTTC.

This chain links TRBV19 with TRBJ1-5; TRBD1 agrees at 10 bases. This CDR3 is 17 amino acids long. CDR1 and CDR2 from the germline V gene are LNHDA and SQIVND (reference sequence). Trimming at V came to 5 bases and at J to 0 bases, leaving 7 bases not matched to a gene. The CDR3 DNA reads as TGTGCCAGTAGTCCAGGACAGGGGGGAAATAGCAATCAGCCCCAGCATTTT. It yields the protein CASSPGQGGNSNQPQHF.

In its sample, this clone was seen a few times. This sequence joins TRBV7-3 and TRBJ2-5; 11 bases align to TRBD2. The J call is in doubt because the DNA end fits TRBJ2-7 better. The V gene's germline CDR1 is SGHTA and CDR2 FQGTGA. The CDR3 runs to 15 residues. The CDR3 region is CASSLALAGGNEQYF. The DNA for the CDR3 is TGTGCCAGCAGCTTAGCGCTAGCGGGAGGTAACGAGCAGTACTTC.

A few counts support this clone. The chain is built from TRBV27 and TRBJ1-3; D is perhaps TRBD1 (5 bases). Looked up from germline, CDR1 is MNHEY and CDR2 is SMNVEV (reference sequence). CDR3 length: 15 amino acids. Trimming pared 6 bases from V and 0 bases from J, leaving 12 bases between. CDR3 bases: TGTGCCAGCAGACTCGACGACAGCTCTGGAAACACCATATATTTT. Translated: CASRLDDSSGNTIYF.

With respect to this clone: The same CDR3 can be traced to other DNA sequences in this sample. This chain uses TRBV2 with TRBJ2-5, with no clear D. The V gene's germline CDR1 is SNHLY and CDR2 FYNNEI. The CDR3 covers 11 residues. Deletions cut 4 bases from V and 5 bases from J, with 5 bases between. CDR3: CASSVVETQYF. DNA for the CDR3: TGTGCCAGCAGTGTCGTGGAGACCCAGTACTTC.

This clone was counted a few times. The chain has TRBV6-6 and TRBJ1-1; D is unclear. Germline CDR1 and CDR2: MNHNY and SVGAGI (reference sequence). The CDR3 extends over 13 amino acids. The ends were cut back, 8 bases at V and 1 base at J, with 11 bases in the middle. The CDR3 DNA sequence: TGTGCCAGCGCGTCCACTAGGAACACTGAAGCTTTCTTT. Protein sequence: CASASTRNTEAFF.

The chain uses TRBV5-1 and TRBJ1-3; possibly TRBD1 for D (5 bases). Germline-derived CDR1 and CDR2 are SGHRS and YFSETQ. The CDR3 is 15 amino acids. Trimming left V 2 bases short and J 1 base short, with 10 bases between. The CDR3 nucleotides are TGCGCCAGCAGCTTACAGGCATCATCTGGAAACACCATATATTTT. It is translated as CASSLQASSGNTIYF.

CDR3 amino acids: CASSPIGSRARTQYF. CDR3 nucleotides: TGTGCCAGCAGCCCTATAGGGAGCCGTGCACGGACCCAGTACTTC. J is TRBJ2-5 and V is TRBV14; possible D gene TRBD2, 5 bases. From germline, CDR1 is SGHDN and CDR2 FVKESK. The V and J ends lost 4 bases and 7 bases respectively, with 19 bases between them. The CDR3 has 15 amino acids. Based on the CDR3 plus reference TRBV14 and TRBJ2-5, the full variable domain is EAGVTQFPSHSVIEKGQTVTLRCDPISGHDNLYWYRRVMGKEIKFLLHFVKESKQDESGMPNNRFLAERTGGTYSTLKVQPAELEDSGVYFCASSPIGSRARTQYFGPGTRLLVL.

This clone occurred a few times. The gene calls are TRBV5-1 and TRBJ1-1, with D possibly TRBD1 on 6 matching bases. Germline V gene sequence: CDR1 SGHRS, CDR2 YFSETQ. V shed 4 bases and J shed 1 base, with 8 bases lying between them. The CDR3 runs to 13 residues. The CDR3 DNA reads TGCGCCAGCAGCGTCAGGGGGAACACTGAAGCTTTCTTT. Its translation: CASSVRGNTEAFF.

The CDR3 sequence: CASSLRTSGSTTYEQYF. The CDR3 region has the DNA TGTGCCAGCAGCTTGCGGACTAGCGGGTCCACTACCTACGAGCAGTACTTC. The chain recombines TRBV7-9 with TRBJ2-7; 11 nucleotides match TRBD2. Germline-derived CDR1 and CDR2 are SEHNR and FQNEAQ (reference sequence). The trim removed 3 bases at V and 2 bases at J, leaving 9 bases unmatched. The CDR3 is 17 residues long.

The chain combines TRBV10-3 with TRBJ1-4; D ambiguous. The germline V gene has CDR1 ENHRY and CDR2 SYGVKD. V shed 4 bases and J shed 3 bases, with 6 bases lying between them. This CDR3 region has 13 residues. The CDR3 nucleotides are TGTGCCATCAGTGTAGGAGCTAATGAAAAACTGTTTTTT. Its translation is CAISVGANEKLFF.

The table lists this clone with a few counts. This chain connects TRBV4-1 to TRBJ2-3, with D perhaps TRBD1 or TRBD2 (6 bases each). The V and J ends lost 0 bases and 5 bases respectively, with 21 bases between them. In germline, CDR1 is MGHRA, CDR2 YSYEKL. The CDR3 is 18 residues long. CDR3 protein: CASSQDMGGSGRGDTQYF. DNA of the CDR3: TGCGCCAGCAGCCAAGATATGGGGGGCTCAGGGCGAGGAGATACGCAGTATTTT.

The CDR3 nucleotides read TGTGCCAGCAGCTCCCGGACGGCCAGCACAGATACGCAGTATTTT. Translating it yields CASSSRTASTDTQYF. The V gene is TRBV14, the J gene TRBJ2-3, with D unclear. The CDR3 covers 15 residues. The germline V gene has CDR1 SGHDN and CDR2 FVKESK. Trimming pared 5 bases from V and 0 bases from J, leaving 12 bases between.

This clone has only a few counts. This rearrangement joins TRBV6-1 to TRBJ1-5; no clear D. The CDR3 is 17 residues long. Germline CDR1 is MNHNS and CDR2 is SASEGT. Trimming took off 2 bases at V and 1 base at J, with 15 bases between the two ends. The CDR3 here is CASSEYVAQLSNQPQHF. The CDR3 coding sequence is TGTGCCAGCAGTGAATATGTTGCCCAACTCAGCAATCAGCCCCAGCATTTT.

The chain employs TRBV2 and TRBJ1-1, with D possibly matching TRBD1 (5 bases). The germline V gene has CDR1 SNHLY and CDR2 FYNNEI. The length of the CDR3 is 16 residues. The germline V and J ends were trimmed by 10 bases and 4 bases, with 25 bases remaining between them. In DNA form, the CDR3 reads TGTGCCACCACCCGCCGGGCAGGGTGGGACGGCACTGAAGCTTTCTTT. Amino acid sequence: CATTRRAGWDGTEAFF. Using reference TRBV2 and TRBJ1-1 for the parts outside the CDR3, the full variable domain is EPEVTQTPSHQVTQMGQEVILRCVPISNHLYFYWYRQILGQKVEFLVSFYNNEISEKSEIFDDQFSVERPDGSNFTLKIRSTKLEDSAMYFCATTRRAGWDGTEAFFGQGTRLTVV.

This clone was recorded many times. The V gene is TRBV7-9, the J gene TRBJ1-1, with D perhaps matching TRBD1 (5 bases). The CDR3 has 13 amino acids. Trimming shortened V by 11 bases and J by 0 bases, and 13 bases separated the two germline ends. Germline values: CDR1 SEHNR, CDR2 FQNEAQ (reference sequence). CDR3 bases: TGTGCCGGTATCAGGACAATGAACACTGAAGCTTTCTTT. Residues: CAGIRTMNTEAFF.

This clone occurred a few times. This chain links TRBV25-1 with TRBJ1-5; unclear D gene. The V end was cut by 4 bases, the J end by 0 bases, with 13 bases between. The CDR3 extends over 16 amino acids. The germline V gene encodes CDR1 MGHDK and CDR2 SYGVNS. The CDR3 DNA follows: TGTGCCAGCAGTGGAAAGGGCGTCTATAGCAATCAGCCCCAGCATTTT. As protein: CASSGKGVYSNQPQHF.